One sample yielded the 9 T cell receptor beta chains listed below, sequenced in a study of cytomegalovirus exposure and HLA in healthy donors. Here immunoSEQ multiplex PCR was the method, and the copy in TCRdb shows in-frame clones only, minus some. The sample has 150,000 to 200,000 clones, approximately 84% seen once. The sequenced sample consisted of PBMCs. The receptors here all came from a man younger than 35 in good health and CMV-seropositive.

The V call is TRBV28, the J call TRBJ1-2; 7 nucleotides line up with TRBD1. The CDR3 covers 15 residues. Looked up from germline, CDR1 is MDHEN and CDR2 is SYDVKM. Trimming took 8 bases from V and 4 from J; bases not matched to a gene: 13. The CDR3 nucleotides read TGTGCCAGCGTTTCACTGACAGGGTTAGCCTATGGCTACACCTTC. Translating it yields CASVSLTGLAYGYTF.

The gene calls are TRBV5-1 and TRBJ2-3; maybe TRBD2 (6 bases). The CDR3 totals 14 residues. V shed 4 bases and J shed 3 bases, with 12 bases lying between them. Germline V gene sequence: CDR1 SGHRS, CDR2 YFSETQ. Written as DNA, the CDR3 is TGCGCCAGCAGCCCCCGACTAGTGACAGATACGCAGTATTTT. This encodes CASSPRLVTDTQYF.

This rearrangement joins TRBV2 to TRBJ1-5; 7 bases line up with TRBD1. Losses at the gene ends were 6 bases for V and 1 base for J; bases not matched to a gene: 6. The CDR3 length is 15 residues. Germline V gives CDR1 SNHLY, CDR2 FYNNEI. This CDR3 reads CASSPDRRSNQPQHF. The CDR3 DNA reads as TGTGCCAGCAGCCCGGACAGGAGAAGCAATCAGCCCCAGCATTTT.

The CDR3 loop reads CSVEGREDTQYF. CDR3 coding DNA: TGCAGCGTTGAGGGACGGGAGGATACGCAGTATTTT. The V and J genes are TRBV29-1 and TRBJ2-3, with TRBD2 as a possible D gene (6 bases). Trimming removed 3 bases at V and 6 bases at J, with 10 bases between. CDR3 length: 12 amino acids. Looked up from germline, CDR1 is SQVTM and CDR2 is ANQGSEA.

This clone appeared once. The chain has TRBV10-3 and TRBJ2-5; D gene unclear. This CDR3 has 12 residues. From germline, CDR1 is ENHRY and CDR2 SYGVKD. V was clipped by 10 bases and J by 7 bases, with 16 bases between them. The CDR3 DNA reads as TGTGCCAGTTCTAGGTCCGGCGGGACCCAGTACTTC. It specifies CASSRSGGTQYF.

The DNA for the CDR3 is TGCGCCAGCAGCCAAGTTGGTTTCCTCACTGGCACCTTC. It specifies CASSQVGFLTGTF. This chain links TRBV4-1 with TRBJ1-2; D gene uncertain. This CDR3 has 13 residues. Germline-derived CDR1 and CDR2 are MGHRA and YSYEKL. Trimming took off 1 base at V and 13 bases at J, with 16 bases between the two ends.

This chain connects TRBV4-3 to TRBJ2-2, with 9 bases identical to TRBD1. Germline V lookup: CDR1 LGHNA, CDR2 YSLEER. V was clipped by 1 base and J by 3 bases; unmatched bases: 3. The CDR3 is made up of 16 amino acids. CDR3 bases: TGCGCCAGCAGCCAAGCGGGACAGGGATACACCGGGGAGCTGTTTTTT. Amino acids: CASSQAGQGYTGELFF.

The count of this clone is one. The CDR3 region is CASPCRGFVVETQYF. For the CDR3, the DNA is TGTGCCAGCCCCTGTCGGGGGTTTGTGGTAGAGACCCAGTACTTC. The rearrangement uses TRBV27 and TRBJ2-5; tentatively, D is TRBD2 (6 bases). Germline assignment: CDR1 MNHEY and CDR2 SMNVEV (reference sequence). This CDR3 spans 15 amino acids. The V and J ends lost 8 bases and 4 bases respectively, with 20 bases between them.

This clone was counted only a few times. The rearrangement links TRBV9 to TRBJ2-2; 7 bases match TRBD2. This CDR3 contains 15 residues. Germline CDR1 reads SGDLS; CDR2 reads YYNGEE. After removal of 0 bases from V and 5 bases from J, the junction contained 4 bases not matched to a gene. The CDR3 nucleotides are TGTGCCAGCAGCGTAGACGGGGGGTCGACCGGGGAGCTGTTTTTT. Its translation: CASSVDGGSTGELFF.